One sample yielded the 30 T cell receptor delta chains listed below, sequenced in a study of gamma-delta T cells after stem cell transplantation. TCRdb ran CATT on the RT-PCR reads. The data contain 1,000 or so delta-chain clones, 39% of them singletons. Source material: gamma-delta T cells. The receptors come from a human donor. It is not recorded whose cells these are; they may come from a transplant donor.

This clone was counted between two and nine times. The genes are TRDV1 and TRDJ4; 7 positions agree with TRDD3. Germline V gene lookup returns CDR1 TSWWSYY and CDR2 QGS. V shed 3 bases and J 0 bases; nucleotides not matched to a gene: 7. This CDR3 is 15 amino acids long. The CDR3 sequence is CALGDLEGGSRPLIF. The CDR3 DNA is TGTGCTCTTGGGGACCTTGAGGGGGGATCCAGACCCCTGATCTTT.

This clone was seen only a few times. The chain's CDR3 is CALGEDDWDRLGDTDKLIF. The DNA for the CDR3 is TGTGCTCTTGGGGAAGACGATTGGGACCGACTGGGGGATACAGATAAACTCATCTTT. V gene TRDV1 combines with J gene TRDJ1, with TRDD3 identical over 12 bases. The CDR3 has 19 amino acids. The junction had 15 bases not matched to a gene; V was cut back by 2 bases and J by 5 bases. Per germline, CDR1 TSWWSYY and CDR2 QGS.

There are a few counts of this clone. Translating this DNA gives a protein that differs at residue 6 from the TCRdb one, which belongs to a much larger clone; a read error is likely, and the protein shown is this translation. This rearrangement joins TRDV2 to TRDJ1; D is uncertain. The germline V gene encodes CDR1 GEAIGNYY and CDR2 EKD. The CDR3 consists of 15 residues. With 0 bases removed from V and 0 bases from J, the gap between germline ends came to 10 bases. The CDR3 DNA follows: TGTGCCTGTGACACCGGCTCCCTCCACACCGATAAACTCATCTTT. Protein product: CACDTGSLHTDKLIF.

J is TRDJ1 and V is TRDV2; 9 bases are a match to TRDD3. The V segment lost 1 base and the J segment 0 bases; nucleotides outside the gene matches: 14. The CDR3 sequence is 19 residues long. The germline gives CDR1 GEAIGNYY, CDR2 EKD. DNA of the CDR3: TGTGCCTGTGACACTTTACTACGGACTGGGGGACCGTACACCGATAAACTCATCTTT. Translation: CACDTLLRTGGPYTDKLIF.

This chain links TRDV2 with TRDJ2; TRDD3 matches at 11 bases. Germline loops: CDR1 GEAIGNYY, CDR2 EKD. V lost 0 bases and J lost 12; bases outside the gene matches: 17. The CDR3 consists of 18 residues. The CDR3 region has the DNA TGTGCCTGTGACACCGTAGCAGGAGTGGGGGATACGCTAGGTAAACTCTTCTTT. Its translation: CACDTVAGVGDTLGKLFF.

In this sample, this clone is hyperexpanded. The sample holds other DNA sequences that translate to the same CDR3. V gene TRDV2 combines with J gene TRDJ1; no definite D call. Trimming pared 0 bases from V and 1 base from J, leaving 8 bases between. This CDR3 has 14 amino acids. Germline V gene data show CDR1 as GEAIGNYY and CDR2 as EKD. The CDR3 DNA is TGTGCCTGTGACACCGTTGGGTTCACCGATAAACTCATCTTT. This encodes CACDTVGFTDKLIF.

The gene calls are TRDV2 and TRDJ3; TRDD3 matches at 8 bases. Looked up from germline, CDR1 is GEAIGNYY and CDR2 is EKD. Germline trimming cut 3 bases from V and 5 bases from J; bases unmatched to any gene: 8. The CDR3 sequence is 17 residues long. This chain's CDR3 is CACDSLGDTRDTRQMFF. The DNA of the CDR3 is TGTGCCTGTGACTCGCTGGGGGACACCCGGGACACCCGACAGATGTTTTTC.

A note on this clone: A much larger clonotype is one base distant, so this may be a read error. This sequence joins TRDV2 and TRDJ1; TRDD3 aligns across 8 bases. This CDR3 is 16 amino acids long. Trimming removed 1 base from V and 4 bases from J; junction bases left unmatched: 10. Germline values: CDR1 GEAIGNYY, CDR2 EKD. CDR3 nucleotides: TGTGCCTGTGACACTGTAAGAGGGGATACTTGCGATAAACTCATCTTT. Translating it yields CACDTVRGDTCDKLIF.

This clone was counted between two and nine times. With a far larger clone one base away, a read error is the likely cause. Additional DNA sequences in this sample encode the identical CDR3. The chain is built from TRDV2 and TRDJ1; D is ambiguous. This CDR3 contains 14 residues. CDR1 and CDR2 from the germline V gene are GEAIGNYY and EKD. Trimming cost V 0 bases and J 1 base, with 8 bases left between them. The CDR3 loop reads CACDTVGFTDKLIF. The DNA for the CDR3 is TGTGCCTGTGACACCGTCGGGTTCACCGATAAACTCATCTTT.

On this clone: In the same sample, other DNA sequences code for this CDR3. V is TRDV2 and J is TRDJ1; 10 bases map to TRDD3. J gave up 2 bases and V 0 bases, and 8 bases lay outside the gene matches. The CDR3 has 17 amino acids. From germline, CDR1 is GEAIGNYY and CDR2 EKD. The DNA of the CDR3 is TGTGCCTGTGACACCGTTTGGGGACTGGGGGATACCGATAAACTCATCTTT. Residues: CACDTVWGLGDTDKLIF.

This clone has just one count. V gene TRDV1 combines with J gene TRDJ1; 11 bases are shared with TRDD3. Germline lookup yields CDR1 TSWWSYY and CDR2 QGS. Trimming cost V 0 bases and J 3 bases; bases outside gene matches: 24. This CDR3 has 23 amino acids. CDR3 nucleotides: TGTGCTCTTGGGGAACTACCCCTACGATTAATGGGGGATACGCGTATCGGAGCCGATAAACTCATCTTT. Its protein is CALGELPLRLMGDTRIGADKLIF.

This clone appeared a few times. This rearrangement joins TRDV2 to TRDJ1; 8 bases agree with TRDD3. V gave up 0 bases and J gave up 0 bases; unmatched junction bases: 14. The CDR3 sequence is 19 residues long. The germline V gene encodes CDR1 GEAIGNYY and CDR2 EKD. CDR3 coding DNA: TGTGCCTGTGACACCGTACTGGGGGTCCCCGCCTTGTACACCGATAAACTCATCTTT. This encodes CACDTVLGVPALYTDKLIF.

In the case of this clone: This probably arose from a read error, given a far larger clone one base away. This chain joins TRDV1 and TRDJ1; D remains unclear. The CDR3 is 22 amino acids. Trimming took off 3 bases at V and 0 bases at J, with 32 bases between the two ends. Germline V gene data show CDR1 as TSWWSYY and CDR2 as QGS. The CDR3 DNA follows: TGTGCTCTTGGGGACTTACGGCTGGTTTGGTTTGACGCTCCCGACTACACCGATAAACTCATCTTT. Residues: CALGDLRLVWFDAPDYTDKLIF.

This clone was recorded a few times. The protein TCRdb gives is from a much larger clone and does not agree with this DNA's translation at residue 5, likely a read error; the protein shown here comes from the DNA. V and J are TRDV1 and TRDJ1; possible D gene TRDD3, 6 bases. Germline CDR1 and CDR2: TSWWSYY and QGS. The germline V and J ends were trimmed by 7 bases and 2 bases, with 17 bases remaining between them. The CDR3 runs to 15 residues. The CDR3, as DNA: TGTGCTCTTGAGCGTTGCCTGGGGATTACCGATAAACTCATCTTT. Protein: CALERCLGITDKLIF.

This clone was recorded a few times. This chain joins TRDV2 and TRDJ1, with a tentative D call TRDD3 (6 bases). Deletions cut 0 bases from V and 2 bases from J, with 21 bases between. The CDR3 consists of 18 residues. Germline V gives CDR1 GEAIGNYY, CDR2 EKD. The CDR3 region has the DNA TGTGCCTGTGACACCGTAGTATTGGCTGGGGAACCGACCGATAAACTCATCTTT. Protein sequence: CACDTVVLAGEPTDKLIF.

This clone was seen only a few times. This likely reflects a read error, since a far larger clone is one base away. The same CDR3 is also encoded by other DNA sequences in this sample. The chain employs TRDV2 and TRDJ1; 12 bases map to TRDD3. CDR3 length: 19 residues. Germline V CDR1 and CDR2: GEAIGNYY, EKD. V dropped 0 bases and J dropped 2; count of bases not matched to a gene: 12. CDR3 DNA sequence: TGTGCCTGTGACACCATAGGGCCACTGGGGGATACAAGAACCGATAAACTCATCTTT. Protein product: CACDTIGPLGDTRTDKLIF.

Points on this clone: This likely stems from a read error, as it lies one base from a far larger clone. The CDR3 coding sequence is TGTGCCTGTGACATCACCCCCTACTGGGTGATACGCACCGATAAACTCATCTTT. Protein: CACDITPYWVIRTDKLIF. The chain carries TRDV2 and TRDJ1; D is perhaps TRDD3 (6 bases). This CDR3 region has 18 residues. The V gene's germline CDR1 is GEAIGNYY and CDR2 EKD. The germline V and J ends were trimmed by 2 bases and 1 base, with 22 bases remaining between them.

This clone has a handful of counts. The chain uses TRDV2 and TRDJ1; 12 bases align to TRDD3. V lost 3 bases and J lost 2; bases outside the gene matches: 12. The CDR3 contains 18 residues. The germline V gene has CDR1 GEAIGNYY and CDR2 EKD. The CDR3 protein is CACDRVLGDTRRTDKLIF. In DNA form, the CDR3 reads TGTGCCTGTGACCGAGTACTGGGGGATACCCGGAGGACCGATAAACTCATCTTT.

This clone has a handful of counts. The chain joins TRDV2 to TRDJ1; weak D call: TRDD3 (6 bases). The CDR3 is 16 amino acids. From germline, CDR1 is GEAIGNYY and CDR2 EKD. V lost 0 bases and J 4 bases, leaving 17 bases between the germline ends. The CDR3 coding sequence is TGTGCCTGTGACACCGTCGGGGATTTCCACGGCGATAAACTCATCTTT. As protein: CACDTVGDFHGDKLIF.

This clone was picked up a small number of times. V usage is TRDV2 and J usage is TRDJ1; 10 bases map to TRDD3. Losses at the gene ends were 1 base for V and 4 bases for J; bases not matched to a gene: 20. This CDR3 comprises 20 residues. The germline gives CDR1 GEAIGNYY, CDR2 EKD. The CDR3 region has the DNA TGTGCCTGTGACACAATAAAACGAGGGGGATACGGTCAAGCAGACGATAAACTCATCTTT. This translates into CACDTIKRGGYGQADDKLIF.

This clone is large by share. Other DNA sequences from this sample encode an identical CDR3 as well. CDR3 coding DNA: TGTGCCTGTGACACCATCCCGGGGGATCGGTCCACCGATAAACTCATCTTT. Protein sequence: CACDTIPGDRSTDKLIF. The gene calls are TRDV2 and TRDJ1, with 7 bases aligning to TRDD3. The CDR3 contains 17 residues. CDR1 and CDR2 (germline): GEAIGNYY, EKD. Germline trimming cut 0 bases from V and 1 base from J; bases unmatched to any gene: 10.

The gene calls are TRDV2 and TRDJ1; 8 nucleotides align to TRDD3. This CDR3 comprises 19 residues. Germline V CDR1 and CDR2: GEAIGNYY, EKD. V trimming: 3 bases; J trimming: 0 bases; junction bases outside the gene matches: 17. The CDR3, as DNA: TGTGCCTGTGACCATATCCGTGGGGATACCAGGGTTTACACCGATAAACTCATCTTT. This sequence encodes CACDHIRGDTRVYTDKLIF.

To note about this clone: A much larger clone is a single base away; this may be a read error. The V gene is TRDV1, the J gene TRDJ1; 12 positions agree with TRDD3. V was clipped by 1 base and J by 0 bases; unmatched bases: 30. Germline CDR1 is TSWWSYY and CDR2 is QGS. This CDR3 is built from 26 residues. The CDR3 here is CALGEPPLGGLYWGIPGETYTDKLIF. In DNA form, the CDR3 reads TGTGCTCTTGGGGAACCCCCCCTAGGGGGCCTTTACTGGGGGATACCGGGGGAAACGTACACCGATAAACTCATCTTT.

A remark on this clone: A far larger clone is a single base away, which makes a read error likely. The gene calls are TRDV2 and TRDJ1; 13 bases align to TRDD3. V lost 2 bases and J lost 1; bases outside the gene matches: 9. Germline V gives CDR1 GEAIGNYY, CDR2 EKD. CDR3 size: 18 residues. The CDR3 nucleotides read TGTGCCTGTGACATCATCCCCTACTGGGGGATACGCACCGATAAACTCATCTTT. Its translation: CACDIIPYWGIRTDKLIF.

This clone was observed a few times. A read error likely explains this, since a far larger clone differs by one base. This sequence joins TRDV2 and TRDJ3; 7 bases align to TRDD3. Germline V gene sequence: CDR1 GEAIGNYY, CDR2 EKD. The CDR3 is 25 amino acids. V was pared by 0 bases and J by 5 bases, with 30 bases of the junction left unmatched. Written as DNA, the CDR3 is TGTGCCTGTGACACCGTGAGTGGATGGGGGACCCCGCTTCGTTTATCGTCCCGGGACACCCGACAGATGTTTTTC. It encodes CACDTVSGWGTPLRLSSRDTRQMFF.

This clone occurred a few times. The chain employs TRDV2 and TRDJ1; 8 nucleotides match TRDD3. After removal of 1 base from V and 0 bases from J, the junction contained 6 bases not matched to a gene. The CDR3 contains 16 residues. Germline CDR1 and CDR2: GEAIGNYY and EKD. The CDR3 reads CACDTLGDPYTDKLIF. The CDR3 coding sequence is TGTGCCTGTGACACTCTGGGGGACCCGTACACCGATAAACTCATCTTT.

In the case of this clone: This may come from a read error, since a much larger clone is one base off. This sequence joins TRDV1 and TRDJ1; 7 bases match TRDD3. The CDR3 consists of 20 residues. The germline V gene encodes CDR1 TSWWSYY and CDR2 QGS. CDR3 coding DNA: TGTGCTCTTGGGGAACTCTCTGCTCGTCCCTGGGGGCCCTACACCGATAAACCCATCTTT. The encoded protein is CALGELSARPWGPYTDKPIF.

The V gene is TRDV2, the J gene TRDJ1; 11 bases align to TRDD3. The CDR3 is 16 residues long. Germline V gives CDR1 GEAIGNYY, CDR2 EKD. Trimming cost V 3 bases and J 3 bases; bases outside gene matches: 8. The CDR3 loop reads CACDRLGDIPPDKLIF. Written as DNA, the CDR3 is TGTGCCTGTGACCGACTGGGGGATATCCCTCCCGATAAACTCATCTTT.

With regard to this clone: In the same sample, other DNA sequences code for this CDR3. This sequence joins TRDV1 and TRDJ1, with a possible D match to TRDD2 (8 bases). Deletions cut 0 bases from V and 0 bases from J, with 50 bases between. The germline V gene has CDR1 TSWWSYY and CDR2 QGS. This CDR3 comprises 29 residues. CDR3 residues: CALGELGFFLRPPGGWMGVGTSYTDKLIF. The CDR3 nucleotides are TGTGCTCTTGGGGAACTGGGTTTCTTCCTACGGCCACCTGGGGGCTGGATGGGAGTAGGTACTTCCTACACCGATAAACTCATCTTT.

With regard to this clone: This may be a read error: a much more frequent sequence differs by one nucleotide. The chain has TRDV2 and TRDJ1; 13 bases are a match to TRDD3. Looked up from germline, CDR1 is GEAIGNYY and CDR2 is EKD. V was clipped by 4 bases and J by 2 bases; unmatched bases: 9. The CDR3 length is 17 residues. CDR3 in amino acids: CACESVLGDTGTDKLIF. CDR3 coding DNA: TGTGCCTGTGAGTCTGTACTGGGGGATACGGGGACCGATAAACTCATCTTT.